This T cell receptor (beta chain) derives from a study of beta chain features in type 1 diabetes. Study as a whole: Cell yields, age and gender were similar between patients and healthy donors.

Expressed TCRB transcripts were sequenced, since all the RNA that had been isolated was reverse transcribed. An average of approximately 3.4 million reads was obtained for naive, central memory and regulatory T cell samples. Sequenced by immunoSEQ multiplex PCR; TCRdb stores in-frame clones only, minus some. Here the sample spans 450,000 to 550,000 clones, roughly 31% being singletons. The germline CDR1 and CDR2 sequences are SGHTA and FQGNSA. This CDR3 comprises 12 residues. Trimming took 3 bases from V and 4 from J, leaving 5 bases between them. With regard to this clone: Its specificity is unknown.

Sorting based on CD45RO/CCR7/CD25/CD127/CD95/CD27 separated CD4+ naive, central memory, regulatory and stem cell-like memory cells. Notes on the study in general: Reduced insertions and increased deletions marked VDJ junctions in type 1 diabetes patients.

Input material: naive CD4+ T cells from blood. This chain connects TRBV7-2 to TRBJ2-3; D remains unclear. The TCR comes from a man between 18 and 35 years old in good health. This CDR3 reads CASSFGADTQYF. The CDR3 region has the DNA TGTGCCAGCAGCTTCGGCGCAGATACGCAGTATTTT.